This T cell receptor beta chain emerged from a study of PD-1 blockade in classical Hodgkin lymphoma. In the study overall: Patients in the cohort were put on intravenous nivolumab, 3 mg/kg every 2 weeks.

Every patient had relapsed following autologous stem cell transplantation, and cohorts differed in brentuximab vedotin exposure. Germline V gene sequence: CDR1 MRHNA, CDR2 SNTAGT. Trimming removed 4 bases at V and 0 bases at J, with 10 bases between. This CDR3 spans 15 amino acids. Some clones are missing from TCRdb's copy, which holds only in-frame ones; the method was immunoSEQ multiplex PCR. The table has approximately 4,400 clones, 55% to 65% seen once; the top ten hold around 33%. V and J are TRBV6-4 and TRBJ2-1; D is uncertain. The source is a human donor with classical Hodgkin lymphoma. The sequenced sample was peripheral blood mononuclear cells (PBMCs), obtained at baseline. The CDR3 loop is CASSALPSSYNEQFF. The DNA for the CDR3 is TGTGCCAGCAGTGCCCTCCCCAGCTCCTACAATGAGCAGTTCTTC.